This TCR beta chain was documented in a study of identical twins. Regarding the study as a whole: Beta out-of-frame sequences showed weaker excess twin sharing. Rather than following the same donors, the conclusions depended on cross-sectional statistical analysis.

Template switching supplied a universal primer site; unique molecular identifiers were carried on the cDNA. TCRdb re-called the 5' RACE reads with MiXCR, one entry per CDR3 protein. The top ten hold roughly 0.3% of the sample, which has 1.5 million to 2 million distinct CDR3 sequences, less than 40% seen once. This clonotype was found a few times. Its antigen remains unknown. The V and J ends lost 5 bases and 0 bases, in that order; junction bases with no gene match: 12. CDR3 length: 18 amino acids. Germline CDR1 reads PRHDT; CDR2 reads FYEKMQ (reference sequence). Source material: cord blood. The V call is TRBV13, the J call TRBJ2-4; the match to TRBD1 covers 8 bases. This TCR came from a newborn girl in good health. Here the CDR3 DNA reads TGTGCCAGCAGCCCTCTTCTCAGGGGGCGCCCAGCCAAAAACATTCAGTACTTC. This gives the protein CASSPLLRGRPAKNIQYF.